This T cell receptor (beta chain) originates from a study of shared clonotypes between healthy human individuals. A remark on this clone: Its matching antigen is unknown.

Several immunoSEQ 96-well plates shared each subset's DNA, each plate a replicate. Only in-frame clones appear in the TCRdb table, and some are missing; sequencing was by immunoSEQ multiplex PCR. The data show roughly 2.2 million clones, 85% to 95% seen once. This CDR3 is 13 amino acids long. Looked up from germline, CDR1 is SNHLY and CDR2 is FYNNEI. Trimming removed 6 bases at V and 4 bases at J, with 12 bases between. Broader study findings: Sampling included only blood; tissue repertoires likely differ.

Donors were healthy HIV-negative adults without recent acute infections or vaccinations. This chain joins TRBV2 and TRBJ1-1; D unclear. The clonotype comes from a young man in good health. Some clones in this sample may be carry-over from other donors' samples. Sample: naive CD4+ T cells from PBMCs. Noted subset: CD45RA+ positively selected. The CDR3 bases are TGTGCCAGCAGCCAACAATTTATCACTGAAGCTTTCTTT. Its translation: CASSQQFITEAFF.